The sequence of this TCR beta chain was determined in a study of T cells in Graves' hyperthyroidism and ophthalmopathy. Study-wide context: Peripheral blood was drawn at first diagnosis, prior to all treatment. Study findings and constraints: Most thyroid clonotypes expanded above 0.001 were also detected in blood.

This clonotype was detected only a few times. Its antigen is unknown. Trimming pared 3 bases from V and 4 bases from J, leaving 7 bases between. Germline V gives CDR1 SQVTM, CDR2 ANQGSEA. The CDR3 is 12 amino acids. Hyperthyroidism, newly diagnosed and lasting under 2 months, affected patients aged 18 to 65. Using more than 7.5 ml of fresh peripheral blood, PBMCs were prepared. From RNA transcripts, TCR beta CDR3 regions were amplified. HTBI primers were used for first-round RT-PCR of the TCR CDR3. TCRdb ran MiXCR on the multiplex PCR reads and lists one entry per CDR3 protein. The sample lists around 620,000 distinct CDR3 sequences, around 16% occurring once.

Source material: blood. This rearrangement joins TRBV29-1 to TRBJ2-1; no definite D call. This receptor was obtained from a woman in her twenties or thirties with Graves' hyperthyroidism. Here the CDR3 reads CSVEGGYNEQFF. CDR3 DNA sequence: TGCAGCGTTGAGGGCGGTTACAATGAGCAGTTCTTC.